The 18 T cell receptor beta chains in this list originate from one sample, sequenced in a study of T cell responses to AZD1222 COVID-19 vaccine. Here immunoSEQ multiplex PCR was the method, and the copy in TCRdb shows in-frame clones only, minus some. The sample lists 90,000 to 110,000 clones, approximately 90% seen once, with 4.5% to 6.5% in the top ten. Sequences were derived from peripheral blood, sampled on day 0 of AZD1222 vaccination. Receptors were obtained from an adult in good health.

This chain links TRBV10-3 with TRBJ2-5, with 8 bases lining up with TRBD1. The germline V gene has CDR1 ENHRY and CDR2 SYGVKD. V gave up 6 bases and J gave up 3 bases; unmatched junction bases: 9. The CDR3 loop spans 15 amino acids. The CDR3 DNA sequence: TGTGCCATCAGGGAGGACAGGGTTTTGAAAGAGACCCAGTACTTC. The encoded protein is CAIREDRVLKETQYF.

The chain joins TRBV5-1 to TRBJ1-4; TRBD1 is a possible D gene (6 bases). CDR1 and CDR2 from the germline V gene are SGHRS and YFSETQ. This CDR3 is 15 amino acids long. V lost 0 bases and J lost 5, with 11 bases in between. The chain's CDR3 is CASSLGGGPNEKLFF. CDR3 sequence (DNA): TGCGCCAGCAGCTTGGGAGGGGGGCCAAATGAAAAACTGTTTTTT.

The chain recombines TRBV19 with TRBJ1-1, with 9 nucleotides matching TRBD1. Germline lookup yields CDR1 LNHDA and CDR2 SQIVND (reference sequence). Trimming cost V 6 bases and J 4 bases; bases outside gene matches: 6. The CDR3 sequence is 14 residues long. CDR3 DNA: TGTGCCAGTAGCTCACAGGGGGCGAGCACTGAAGCTTTCTTT. It yields the protein CASSSQGASTEAFF.

The chain recombines TRBV2 with TRBJ2-1; 9 bases align to TRBD2. The CDR3 is 15 amino acids. J lost 6 bases, V lost 1 base, and 4 bases had no gene match. The germline V gene has CDR1 SNHLY and CDR2 FYNNEI. CDR3 region: CASSEESSGVNEQFF. In nucleotides, the CDR3 is TGTGCCAGCAGTGAAGAGTCTAGCGGGGTCAATGAGCAGTTCTTC.

The chain combines TRBV5-4 with TRBJ2-5; 7 nucleotides align to TRBD1. With V trimmed by 4 bases and J by 2 bases, 5 bases remained unmatched. Germline CDR1 is SGHNT and CDR2 is YYREEE (reference sequence). CDR3 length: 14 amino acids. CDR3 DNA: TGTGCCAGCAGCCCAGCGACAGGGCAAGAGACCCAGTACTTC. It codes for CASSPATGQETQYF.

The V and J genes are TRBV27 and TRBJ1-5; D is perhaps TRBD1 (6 bases). Looked up from germline, CDR1 is MNHEY and CDR2 is SMNVEV (reference sequence). CDR3 size: 14 residues. Trimming took off 3 bases at V and 3 bases at J, with 9 bases between the two ends. The CDR3 sequence is CASSFRDTNQPQHF. In DNA form, the CDR3 reads TGTGCCAGCAGTTTCCGGGACACCAATCAGCCCCAGCATTTT.

V is TRBV5-1 and J is TRBJ1-4, with D unclear. Looked up from germline, CDR1 is SGHRS and CDR2 is YFSETQ. The CDR3 consists of 15 residues. Trimming took off 2 bases at V and 7 bases at J, with 15 bases between the two ends. This chain's CDR3 is CASSLLGEVGEKLFF. CDR3 DNA: TGCGCCAGCAGCTTACTGGGAGAGGTGGGTGAAAAACTGTTTTTT.

The rearrangement joins TRBV5-1 to TRBJ2-7; 11 positions match TRBD2. The trim removed 5 bases at V and 4 bases at J, leaving 8 bases unmatched. The CDR3 is 15 amino acids. The V gene's germline CDR1 is SGHRS and CDR2 YFSETQ. The CDR3 nucleotides read TGCGCCAGCAGTGAGTTAGCGGGAGGGATATACGAGCAGTACTTC. Its translation is CASSELAGGIYEQYF.

On this clone: This sample includes further DNA sequences coding for the same CDR3. This chain connects TRBV24-1 to TRBJ2-7; 7 nucleotides line up with TRBD2. The germline V gene encodes CDR1 KGHDR and CDR2 SFDVKD. Losses at the gene ends were 2 bases for V and 9 bases for J; bases not matched to a gene: 15. There are 16 residues in the CDR3. CDR3 residues: CATSDSAWGGPSGQYF. CDR3 DNA sequence: TGTGCCACCAGTGATTCCGCGTGGGGAGGGCCTTCTGGGCAGTACTTC.

This clone was detected only once. The CDR3 loop is CAWSTDPASGTQYF. CDR3 in DNA: TGTGCCTGGAGTACGGACCCGGCATCCGGGACCCAGTACTTC. J is TRBJ2-5 and V is TRBV30, with no clear D. Trimming removed 2 bases from V and 7 bases from J, with 17 bases in between. Germline CDR1 GTSNPN, CDR2 SVGIG (reference sequence). The CDR3 has 14 residues.

The V call is TRBV6-5, the J call TRBJ2-6; no definite D call. Per the germline V gene, CDR1 is MNHEY and CDR2 is SVGAGI. The CDR3 is made up of 16 amino acids. V lost 2 bases and J lost 0, with 8 bases in between. CDR3 bases: TGTGCCAGCAGTTACAGCAGAACCTCTGGGGCCAACGTCCTGACTTTC. Translated, it gives CASSYSRTSGANVLTF.

This rearrangement joins TRBV29-1 to TRBJ2-5, with a weak D call TRBD1 (5 bases). V lost 7 bases and J lost 5, with 23 bases in between. Germline loops: CDR1 SQVTM, CDR2 ANQGSEA. The CDR3 totals 15 residues. CDR3 amino acids: CSAIIRVQDRETQYF. The CDR3, as DNA: TGCAGCGCCATCATTCGGGTACAGGACCGGGAGACCCAGTACTTC. The entire variable domain, with the rest obtained from reference TRBV29-1 and TRBJ2-5, is as follows: SAVISQKPSRDICQRGTSLTIQCQVDSQVTMMFWYRQQPGQSLTLIATANQGSEATYESGFVIDKFPISRPNLTFSTLTVSNMSPEDSSIYLCSAIIRVQDRETQYFGPGTRLLVL.

This clone was detected only once. V usage is TRBV18 and J usage is TRBJ2-3; D unresolved. The CDR3 is 15 amino acids. Germline values: CDR1 KGHSH, CDR2 LQKENI. Trimming shortened V by 2 bases and J by 6 bases, and 15 bases separated the two germline ends. The CDR3 DNA sequence: TGTGCCAGCTCACCAATGGCTTCGATCAGGGATACGCAGTATTTT. It codes for CASSPMASIRDTQYF.

V usage is TRBV5-5 and J usage is TRBJ1-2, with a tentative D call TRBD1 (5 bases). The CDR3 covers 16 residues. Trimming stripped 4 bases from V and 5 bases from J, with 21 bases between. CDR1 SGHKS and CDR2 YYEKEE come from the germline V gene (reference sequence). As DNA, the CDR3 is TGTGCCAGCAGCGGACAAACCATCGGACGGGATTATGGCTACACCTTC. It translates to CASSGQTIGRDYGYTF.

This clone was detected only a few times. The chain couples TRBV6-4 to TRBJ2-3, with 8 nucleotides matching TRBD2. This CDR3 spans 15 amino acids. Per germline, CDR1 MRHNA and CDR2 SNTAGT. Germline trimming cut 5 bases from V and 4 bases from J; bases unmatched to any gene: 8. Here the CDR3 DNA reads TGTGCCAGCAGTTTTTCGGGGGGGCCGCCAGATACGCAGTATTTT. This sequence encodes CASSFSGGPPDTQYF.

V and J are TRBV28 and TRBJ1-2; TRBD1 might be the D (5 bases). Germline V gene sequence: CDR1 MDHEN, CDR2 SYDVKM. Deletions cut 3 bases from V and 4 bases from J, with 12 bases between. The CDR3 loop spans 14 amino acids. CDR3 nucleotides: TGTGCCAGCAGTTTTAATGGGGGTTCCTATGGCTACACCTTC. Translating gives CASSFNGGSYGYTF.

V and J are TRBV29-1 and TRBJ2-5; no firm D call. V dropped 5 bases and J dropped 1 base, with 5 bases sitting between them. The CDR3 loop spans 11 amino acids. Germline CDR1 SQVTM, CDR2 ANQGSEA. CDR3 bases: TGCAGCGTTCGCCCCCAAGAGACCCAGTACTTC. It specifies CSVRPQETQYF. The variable domain in full, with the rest retrieved from reference TRBV29-1 and TRBJ2-5, is SAVISQKPSRDICQRGTSLTIQCQVDSQVTMMFWYRQQPGQSLTLIATANQGSEATYESGFVIDKFPISRPNLTFSTLTVSNMSPEDSSIYLCSVRPQETQYFGPGTRLLVL.

This clone was counted once. V and J are TRBV12-1 and TRBJ2-5; no DNA check was done on the table's D call, TRBD2. TRBV12-1 is deemed a pseudogene. This CDR3 has 16 residues. CDR3 residues: CASSFDPRELVETQYF. CDR3 in DNA: TGTGCCAGCAGCTTTGACCCCCGGGAGCTAGTCGAGACCCAGTACTTC.